This T cell receptor (beta chain) originates from a study of post-analysis software for immune sequencing data. Carried by the TCR beta cDNA libraries were unique molecular identifiers. TCRdb reprocessed the PCR reads with MiXCR, giving one entry per CDR3 protein. The table records 700,000 to 900,000 distinct CDR3 sequences, under 60% of them present only once. To note about this clonotype: As yet, its antigen is unknown.

Study-wide points: Elevated frequency relative to controls characterized several TRBV segments in patients, TRBV5-6, TRBV5-1 and TRBV20-1 among them.

With V trimmed by 4 bases and J by 8 bases, 12 bases remained unmatched. The CDR3 extends over 15 amino acids. The germline V gene encodes CDR1 SQVTM and CDR2 ANQGSEA. Source material: blood. This rearrangement joins TRBV29-1 to TRBJ2-1; 9 bases are shared with TRBD2. This TCR was sampled from a girl between 10 and 17 years old with multiple sclerosis. CDR3 protein: CSVAPTSGVPDEQFF. The CDR3 bases are TGCAGCGTTGCCCCGACTAGCGGAGTTCCTGATGAGCAGTTCTTC.